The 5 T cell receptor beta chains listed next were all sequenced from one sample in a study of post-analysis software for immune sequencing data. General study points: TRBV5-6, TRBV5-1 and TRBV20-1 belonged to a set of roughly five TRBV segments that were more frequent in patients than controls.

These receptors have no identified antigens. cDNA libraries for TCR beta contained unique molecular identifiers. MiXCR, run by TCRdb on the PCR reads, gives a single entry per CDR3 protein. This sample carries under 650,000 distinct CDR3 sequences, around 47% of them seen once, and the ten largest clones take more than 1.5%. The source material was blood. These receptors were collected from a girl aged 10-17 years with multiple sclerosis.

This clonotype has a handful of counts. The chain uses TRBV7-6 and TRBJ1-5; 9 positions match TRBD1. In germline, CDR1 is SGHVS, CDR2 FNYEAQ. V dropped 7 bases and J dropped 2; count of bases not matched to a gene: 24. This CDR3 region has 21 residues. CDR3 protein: CASTLVSQPGTGNDGNQPQHF. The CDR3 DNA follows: TGTGCCAGCACCCTAGTTTCTCAGCCCGGGACAGGGAATGACGGCAATCAGCCCCAGCATTTT.

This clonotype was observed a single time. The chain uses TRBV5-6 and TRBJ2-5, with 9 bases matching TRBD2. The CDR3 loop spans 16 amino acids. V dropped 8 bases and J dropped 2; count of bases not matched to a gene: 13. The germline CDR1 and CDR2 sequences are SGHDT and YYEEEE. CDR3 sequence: CARSLKRGALQETQYF. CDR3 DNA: TGTGCCAGAAGCCTTAAGCGGGGGGCCTTACAAGAGACCCAGTACTTC. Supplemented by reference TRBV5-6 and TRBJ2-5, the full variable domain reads DAGVTQSPTHLIKTRGQQVTLRCSPKSGHDTVSWYQQALGQGPQFIFQYYEEEERQRGNFPDRFSGHQFPNYSSELNVNALLLGDSALYLCARSLKRGALQETQYFGPGTRLLVL.

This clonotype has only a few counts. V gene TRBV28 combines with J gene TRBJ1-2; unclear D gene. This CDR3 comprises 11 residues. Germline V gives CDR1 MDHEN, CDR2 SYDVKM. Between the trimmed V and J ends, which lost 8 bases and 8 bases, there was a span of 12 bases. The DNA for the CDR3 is TGTGCCAGCTATACGTCTGGGGGCTACACCTTC. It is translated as CASYTSGGYTF.

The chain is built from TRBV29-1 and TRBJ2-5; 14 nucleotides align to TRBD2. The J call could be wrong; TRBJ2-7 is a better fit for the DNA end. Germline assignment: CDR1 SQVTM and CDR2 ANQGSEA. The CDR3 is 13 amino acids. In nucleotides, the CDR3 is TGCAGCGTCATTGGACTAGCGGGAGGCGAGCAGTACTTC. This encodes CSVIGLAGGEQYF.

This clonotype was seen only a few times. CDR3 nucleotides: TGCGCCAGCAGCTTGGAGTACGGGGTGTACGAGCAGTACTTC. It specifies CASSLEYGVYEQYF. The genes are TRBV5-1 and TRBJ2-7, with a tentative D call TRBD2 (5 bases). Germline V CDR1 and CDR2: SGHRS, YFSETQ. Trimming took off 0 bases at V and 4 bases at J, with 11 bases between the two ends. The CDR3 loop spans 14 amino acids.